What follows are 25 T cell receptor beta chains derived from one specimen sequenced in a study of cytomegalovirus exposure and HLA in healthy donors. PCR was performed using 60 Vbeta and 13 Jbeta primers. Clones were read by immunoSEQ multiplex PCR, and TCRdb kept only the in-frame ones, dropping some. The top ten clones hold about 23% of a sample with 90,000 or so clones, approximately 80% of them seen once. The sample comprised PBMCs. The source of these receptors is a woman between 45 and 65 years old in good health and CMV-seropositive.

This clone appeared a single time. The V call is TRBV5-1, the J call TRBJ2-1; TRBD1 aligns across 7 bases. The CDR3 runs 14 residues. The germline V gene has CDR1 SGHRS and CDR2 YFSETQ. V was clipped by 3 bases and J by 7 bases; unmatched bases: 7. The CDR3 sequence: CASSYSGTANEQFF. CDR3 coding DNA: TGCGCCAGCAGCTATTCCGGGACAGCTAATGAGCAGTTCTTC. Combining the CDR3 with reference TRBV5-1 and TRBJ2-1 gives the whole variable domain KAGVTQTPRYLIKTRGQQVTLSCSPISGHRSVSWYQQTPGQGLQFLFEYFSETQRNKGNFPGRFSGRQFSNSRSEMNVSTLELGDSALYLCASSYSGTANEQFFGPGTRLTVL.

Turning to this clone: One end of the junction does not line up with germline, which may come from a read error. The same CDR3 can be traced to other DNA sequences in this sample. The J gene is TRBJ2-3, the V gene TRBV19, with 13 nucleotides matching TRBD2. CDR3 size: 14 residues. Per germline, CDR1 LNHDA and CDR2 SQIVND (reference sequence). CDR3 DNA: TGTGCCAGTACACTAGCGGGGGGGACAGATACACAGTATTTT. This sequence encodes CASTLAGGTDTQYF.

The J gene is TRBJ1-2, the V gene TRBV6-7, with 9 positions matching TRBD1. TRBV6-7 is sorted into the ORF group, with uncertain function. V was clipped by 6 bases and J by 7 bases; unmatched bases: 18. CDR3 size: 17 residues. CDR3 bases: TGTGCCAGCAGCCGACACGGGACAGGGCCTTGCAGGGTTGGCTACACCTTC. This sequence encodes CASSRHGTGPCRVGYTF.

V and J are TRBV7-8 and TRBJ2-1; D gene uncertain. The V end was cut by 2 bases, the J end by 9 bases, with 14 bases between. Germline V gene lookup returns CDR1 SGHVS and CDR2 FQNEAQ. The CDR3 runs 14 residues. For the CDR3, the DNA is TGTGCCAGCAGCTTACTTATTTCGCTAGGTGAGCAGTTCTTC. Its translation: CASSLLISLGEQFF.

The J gene is TRBJ1-3, the V gene TRBV6-1, with D tentatively TRBD1 (5 bases). This CDR3 spans 13 amino acids. CDR1 is MNHNS and CDR2 is SASEGT in the germline V gene. V gave up 6 bases and J gave up 0 bases, with 6 bases separating them. The CDR3 DNA is TGTGCCAGCAGGACAGCCTCTGGAAACACCATATATTTT. Protein: CASRTASGNTIYF.

About this clone: This specimen includes other DNA sequences encoding the same CDR3. The genes are TRBV10-3 and TRBJ2-7; D perhaps matches TRBD2 (6 bases). The CDR3 length is 13 residues. Germline V CDR1 and CDR2: ENHRY, SYGVKD. V dropped 6 bases and J dropped 0 bases, with 9 bases sitting between them. CDR3 DNA: TGTGCCATCAGGGGTAGCGGCTCCTACGAGCAGTACGTC. It codes for CAIRGSGSYEQYV.

The chain has TRBV12-5 and TRBJ1-6; 7 nucleotides align to TRBD1. The CDR3 length is 16 residues. V gave up 2 bases and J gave up 7 bases; unmatched junction bases: 8. CDR1 is LGHNT and CDR2 is FRNRAP in the germline V gene. This CDR3 is CASGLTRQGDNSPLHF. In DNA form, the CDR3 reads TGTGCTAGTGGTTTGACCAGACAGGGAGACAATTCACCCCTCCACTTT.

The chain has TRBV15 and TRBJ2-3, with 10 positions matching TRBD2. The CDR3 runs to 17 residues. The J segment lost 4 bases and the V segment lost 0 bases, leaving 7 bases of the junction unmatched. Germline V gene lookup returns CDR1 LNHNV and CDR2 YYDKDF (reference sequence). CDR3 protein: CATSRDLWSGGADTQYF. DNA of the CDR3: TGTGCCACCAGCAGAGATCTCTGGAGCGGGGGGGCAGATACGCAGTATTTT.

The chain joins TRBV18 to TRBJ2-7; 10 bases agree with TRBD1. The trim removed 5 bases at V and 3 bases at J, leaving 4 bases unmatched. Germline loops: CDR1 KGHSH, CDR2 LQKENI. The CDR3 has 14 amino acids. CDR3 coding DNA: TGTGCCAGCTCAACCGGGACAGGGGTCTACGAGCAGTACTTC. Its protein product is CASSTGTGVYEQYF.

The genes are TRBV7-3 and TRBJ2-2, with TRBD2 as a possible D gene (5 bases). V gave up 6 bases and J gave up 2 bases, with 16 bases separating them. CDR1 is SGHTA and CDR2 is FQGTGA in the germline V gene. The CDR3 has 16 residues. The CDR3: CASSQGLALNTGELFF. DNA for the CDR3: TGTGCCAGCAGTCAAGGGCTAGCCCTTAACACCGGGGAGCTGTTTTTT.

V and J are TRBV6-5 and TRBJ1-1; TRBD1 might be the D (5 bases). V was trimmed by 6 bases and J by 0 bases, leaving 11 bases between them. Germline V gene sequence: CDR1 MNHEY, CDR2 SVGAGI. This CDR3 is 14 amino acids long. The DNA of the CDR3 is TGTGCCAGCAGCCTATCGACAGTGAACACTGAAGCTTTCTTT. Translating it yields CASSLSTVNTEAFF.

This chain uses TRBV6-5 with TRBJ1-1, with unresolved D. The CDR3 is 12 amino acids. Germline CDR1 and CDR2: MNHEY and SVGAGI. V lost 6 bases and J lost 8, with 13 bases in between. The CDR3 DNA follows: TGTGCCAGCAGCCCGAACGAGTCAGAAGCTTTCTTT. Its translation: CASSPNESEAFF.

Turning to this clone: The sample contains more than one DNA sequence encoding this CDR3. CDR3 residues: CASSFDRADTEAFF. In nucleotides, the CDR3 is TGTGCCAGCAGTTTTGACAGGGCGGACACTGAAGCTTTCTTT. This chain connects TRBV6-1 to TRBJ1-1; 7 bases are shared with TRBD1. The V and J ends lost 5 bases and 3 bases, in that order; junction bases with no gene match: 6. This CDR3 has 14 amino acids. CDR1 is MNHNS and CDR2 is SASEGT in the germline V gene.

J is TRBJ1-3 and V is TRBV11-2, with a possible D match to TRBD1 (6 bases). The V end was cut by 2 bases, the J end by 3 bases, with 11 bases between. CDR3 length: 15 residues. CDR1 and CDR2 from the germline V gene are SGHAT and FQNNGV. The CDR3 bases are TGTGCCAGCAGCTTACAGGGGTATAGTGGAAACACCATATATTTT. Protein: CASSLQGYSGNTIYF.

The rearrangement links TRBV6-1 to TRBJ2-3; D uncertain. The CDR3 totals 12 residues. The V and J ends lost 5 bases and 7 bases respectively, with 10 bases between them. Germline assignment: CDR1 MNHNS and CDR2 SASEGT. The CDR3 sequence is CASSPQQHTQYF. The DNA of the CDR3 is TGTGCCAGCAGTCCACAACAGCATACGCAGTATTTT.

V and J are TRBV7-9 and TRBJ2-3; D is ambiguous. This CDR3 spans 11 amino acids. Between the trimmed V and J ends, which lost 4 bases and 5 bases, there was a span of 4 bases. Germline assignment: CDR1 SEHNR and CDR2 FQNEAQ (reference sequence). The CDR3 nucleotides read TGTGCCAGCAGCTACGGAGATACGCAGTATTTT. Translating it yields CASSYGDTQYF.

This clone was recorded once. The chain has TRBV19 and TRBJ2-1; a weak D match, TRBD2 (5 bases). Per germline, CDR1 LNHDA and CDR2 SQIVND (reference sequence). Trimming removed 7 bases from V and 3 bases from J, with 19 bases in between. The CDR3 consists of 16 residues. In nucleotides, the CDR3 is TGTGCCAGTACCCTGACCACTAGAGTTGACTACAATGAGCAGTTCTTC. Translating it yields CASTLTTRVDYNEQFF.

V gene TRBV6-6 combines with J gene TRBJ1-1, with a tentative D call TRBD1 (5 bases). Trimming shortened V by 7 bases and J by 4 bases, and 19 bases separated the two germline ends. The CDR3 contains 15 residues. The germline CDR1 and CDR2 sequences are MNHNY and SVGAGI (reference sequence). The CDR3 DNA reads TGTGCCAGCACCTTCGGCCCAGGGTCGCCCACTGAAGCTTTCTTT. Amino acid sequence: CASTFGPGSPTEAFF.

V gene TRBV18 combines with J gene TRBJ1-5; tentative D call: TRBD1 (5 bases). The ends were cut back, 2 bases at V and 3 bases at J, with 11 bases in the middle. Germline CDR1 and CDR2: KGHSH and LQKENI. The CDR3 is 15 amino acids. DNA of the CDR3: TGTGCCAGCTCACCATGGGAAGGGGACAATCAGCCCCAGCATTTT. Translating it yields CASSPWEGDNQPQHF.

The rearrangement joins TRBV30 to TRBJ1-2; D is ambiguous. The CDR3 runs to 14 residues. Between the trimmed V and J ends, which lost 4 bases and 4 bases, there was a span of 16 bases. CDR1 and CDR2 (germline): GTSNPN, SVGIG (reference sequence). This CDR3 is CAWKKEWQAYGYTF. CDR3 nucleotide sequence: TGTGCCTGGAAGAAGGAATGGCAGGCCTATGGCTACACCTTC. Based on the CDR3 plus reference TRBV30 and TRBJ1-2, the full variable domain is SQTIHQWPATLVQPVGSPLSLECTVEGTSNPNLYWYRQAAGRGLQLLFYSVGIGQISSEVPQNLSASRPQDRQFILSSKKLLLSDSGFYLCAWKKEWQAYGYTFGSGTRLTVV.

As concerns this clone: At the DNA level, this CDR3 is encoded by other sequences in the same sample as well. The gene calls are TRBV5-1 and TRBJ2-1; 7 nucleotides match TRBD2. V was clipped by 0 bases and J by 6 bases; unmatched bases: 0. The germline gives CDR1 SGHRS, CDR2 YFSETQ. The CDR3 length is 13 residues. This CDR3 is CASSLGTSNEQFF. The CDR3 nucleotides read TGCGCCAGCAGCTTGGGGACTAGCAATGAGCAGTTCTTC.

The J gene is TRBJ2-2, the V gene TRBV7-6; 7 bases are shared with TRBD2. Germline V gene lookup returns CDR1 SGHVS and CDR2 FNYEAQ. The CDR3 length is 15 residues. Losses at the gene ends were 4 bases for V and 4 bases for J; bases not matched to a gene: 6. The CDR3 DNA follows: TGTGCCAGCAGCTCGACTAGCCGTAGCACCGGGGAGCTGTTTTTT. This gives the protein CASSSTSRSTGELFF. Looking up the rest from reference TRBV7-6 and TRBJ2-2 gives the full variable domain: GAGVSQSPRYKVTKRGQDVALRCDPISGHVSLYWYRQALGQGPEFLTYFNYEAQQDKSGLPNDRFSAERPEGSISTLTIQRTEQRDSAMYRCASSSTSRSTGELFFGEGSRLTVL.

The table lists this clone with a count of one. This chain joins TRBV5-1 and TRBJ1-2; weak D call: TRBD1 (6 bases). Trimming removed 4 bases at V and 7 bases at J, with 11 bases between. The CDR3 has 12 amino acids. CDR1 is SGHRS and CDR2 is YFSETQ in the germline V gene. The CDR3 loop reads CASSRSGVGYTF. In DNA form, the CDR3 reads TGCGCCAGCAGCCGTTCAGGGGTTGGCTACACCTTC.

This clone has more than one count but fewer than ten. This chain links TRBV5-5 with TRBJ1-3; D is unclear. CDR1 and CDR2 from the germline V gene are SGHKS and YYEKEE (reference sequence). This CDR3 comprises 15 residues. V was pared by 2 bases and J by 2 bases, with 11 bases between. CDR3 amino acids: CASSLIPTPGNTIYF. In DNA form, the CDR3 reads TGTGCCAGCAGCTTAATACCCACTCCTGGAAACACCATATATTTT. Full variable domain (outside the CDR3, taken from reference TRBV5-5 and TRBJ1-3): DAGVTQSPTHLIKTRGQQVTLRCSPISGHKSVSWYQQVLGQGPQFIFQYYEKEERGRGNFPDRFSARQFPNYSSELNVNALLLGDSALYLCASSLIPTPGNTIYFGEGSWLTVV.

V gene TRBV6-6 combines with J gene TRBJ2-1; TRBD2 matches 8 bases. The V gene's germline CDR1 is MNHNY and CDR2 SVGAGI (reference sequence). The V segment lost 8 bases and the J segment 1 base; nucleotides outside the gene matches: 7. The CDR3 totals 15 residues. The CDR3 spells CASHQGLVSYNEQFF. In nucleotides, the CDR3 is TGTGCCAGCCACCAGGGACTAGTATCCTACAATGAGCAGTTCTTC.